A single sample is the source of the 25 T cell receptor beta chains below, sequenced in a study of identical twins. TCRdb called the 5' RACE reads again in MiXCR, with one record for every CDR3 protein. The repertoire holds 520,000 or so distinct CDR3 sequences, with roughly a fifth as singletons. The same data also went into a second study, on T cells expressing NK-cell markers.

Sequenced: CD4+ T cells sorted from blood. Receptors were obtained from a woman aged 18-29 years in good health.

This clonotype showed up many times. The chain links TRBV12-3 or TRBV12-4 to TRBJ2-3; D gene uncertain. V lost 6 bases, J lost 5 bases, and 12 bases lay in between. The CDR3 loop spans 13 amino acids. The CDR3 reads CASSPVRGDTQYF. The CDR3 region has the DNA TGTGCCAGCAGCCCCGTACGTGGAGATACGCAGTATTTT.

This clonotype was picked up a small number of times. The gene calls are TRBV20-1 and TRBJ1-2; weak D call: TRBD1 (5 bases). The germline V gene encodes CDR1 DFQATT and CDR2 SNEGSKA (reference sequence). The length of the CDR3 is 16 residues. Trimming cost V 1 base and J 8 bases, with 23 bases left between them. DNA for the CDR3: TGCAGTGCTAGAGTTCGACCACCGGGACGGACGGGAGGCTACACCTTC. Protein: CSARVRPPGRTGGYTF.

CDR3 in amino acids: CASSRSVRQNANEQFF. CDR3 DNA: TGCGCCAGCAGCCGATCGGTTCGCCAGAACGCCAATGAGCAGTTCTTC. The V call is TRBV4-3, the J call TRBJ2-1; unclear D gene. The germline V and J ends were trimmed by 4 bases and 6 bases, with 19 bases remaining between them. The CDR3 totals 16 residues. The germline V gene has CDR1 LGHNA and CDR2 YSLEER.

The rearrangement links TRBV27 to TRBJ1-2; 7 nucleotides line up with TRBD1. The CDR3 covers 14 residues. CDR1 MNHEY and CDR2 SMNVEV come from the germline V gene (reference sequence). The trim removed 3 bases at V and 7 bases at J, leaving 8 bases unmatched. The CDR3 DNA sequence: TGTGCCAGCAGTTTTCGCTCCCAGGGGGTTGGCTACACCTTC. Translating gives CASSFRSQGVGYTF.

V and J are TRBV29-1 and TRBJ1-1; no clear D gene. Trimming left V 4 bases short and J 1 base short, with 13 bases between. This CDR3 contains 14 residues. The V gene's germline CDR1 is SQVTM and CDR2 ANQGSEA. The CDR3 sequence is CSVVGRFTNTEAFF. CDR3 sequence (DNA): TGCAGCGTTGTGGGTAGGTTTACGAACACTGAAGCTTTCTTT.

The rearrangement joins TRBV7-8 to TRBJ2-1, with 8 bases aligning to TRBD2. From germline, CDR1 is SGHVS and CDR2 FQNEAQ. CDR3 size: 18 residues. V lost 5 bases to trimming and J lost 0 bases; unmatched junction nucleotides: 12. CDR3: CASSTRQTSGTSYNEQFF. In nucleotides, the CDR3 is TGTGCCAGCAGCACCCGACAAACTAGCGGAACCTCCTACAATGAGCAGTTCTTC.

This chain connects TRBV20-1 to TRBJ2-7, with TRBD2 matching over 7 bases. The length of the CDR3 is 12 residues. From germline, CDR1 is DFQATT and CDR2 SNEGSKA (reference sequence). In DNA, the CDR3 is TGCAGCCTTAGCGGGCCCTCCTACGAGCAGTACTTC. Translation gives CSLSGPSYEQYF.

This clonotype has only a few counts. This sequence joins TRBV18 and TRBJ1-1, with D hard to call. The CDR3 spans 14 residues. V lost 1 base and J 6 bases, leaving 12 bases between the germline ends. The germline V gene encodes CDR1 KGHSH and CDR2 LQKENI. The CDR3 DNA reads as TGTGCCAGCTCACCACTGCCAGACTCCGCTGAAGCTTTCTTT. Protein sequence: CASSPLPDSAEAFF. The variable domain in full, completed from reference TRBV18 and TRBJ1-1, reads NAGVMQNPRHLVRRRGQEARLRCSPMKGHSHVYWYRQLPEEGLKFMVYLQKENIIDESGMPKERFSAEFPKEGPSILRIQQVVRGDSAAYFCASSPLPDSAEAFFGQGTRLTVV.

The chain recombines TRBV19 with TRBJ2-1; D possibly uses TRBD1 or TRBD2 (6 bases each). CDR1 LNHDA and CDR2 SQIVND come from the germline V gene (reference sequence). CDR3 size: 14 residues. Trimming left V 2 bases short and J 13 bases short, with 18 bases between. As DNA, the CDR3 is TGTGCCAGTAGTATAACCGGGGGCCTCCTGCAACAGTTCTTC. The encoded protein is CASSITGGLLQQFF.

This clonotype was picked up many times. The J gene is TRBJ2-3, the V gene TRBV7-6; no definite D call. This CDR3 has 14 amino acids. V was pared by 1 base and J by 3 bases, with 8 bases between. CDR1 SGHVS and CDR2 FNYEAQ come from the germline V gene. As DNA, the CDR3 is TGTGCCAGCAGCTTAGTAGGTTGGACAGATACGCAGTATTTT. Protein product: CASSLVGWTDTQYF. Filled out from reference TRBV7-6 and TRBJ2-3, the complete variable domain reads GAGVSQSPRYKVTKRGQDVALRCDPISGHVSLYWYRQALGQGPEFLTYFNYEAQQDKSGLPNDRFSAERPEGSISTLTIQRTEQRDSAMYRCASSLVGWTDTQYFGPGTRLTVL.

The chain links TRBV5-1 to TRBJ2-1, with 10 bases that match TRBD1. Germline assignment: CDR1 SGHRS and CDR2 YFSETQ. CDR3 length: 14 residues. J gave up 6 bases and V 4 bases, and 4 bases lay outside the gene matches. In DNA, the CDR3 is TGCGCCAGCAGCCAGGGACAGGGGTCCAATGAGCAGTTCTTC. This codes for CASSQGQGSNEQFF. Full variable domain (remainder filled in from reference TRBV5-1 and TRBJ2-1): KAGVTQTPRYLIKTRGQQVTLSCSPISGHRSVSWYQQTPGQGLQFLFEYFSETQRNKGNFPGRFSGRQFSNSRSEMNVSTLELGDSALYLCASSQGQGSNEQFFGPGTRLTVL.

The rearrangement links TRBV5-1 to TRBJ2-3, with 10 nucleotides matching TRBD2. This CDR3 region has 17 residues. V lost 6 bases to trimming and J lost 6 bases; unmatched junction nucleotides: 16. CDR1 is SGHRS and CDR2 is YFSETQ in the germline V gene. The CDR3 DNA sequence: TGCGCCAGCACCGCGAGAGCTAGCGGGGGCCCCAGGGATACGCAGTATTTT. It specifies CASTARASGGPRDTQYF.

The chain is built from TRBV7-2 and TRBJ2-6; D unclear. The CDR3 runs to 16 residues. The germline V gene has CDR1 SGHTA and CDR2 FQGNSA. The V end was cut by 1 base, the J end by 0 bases, with 7 bases between. The CDR3 protein is CASSLVAVSGANVLTF. The CDR3 nucleotides are TGTGCCAGCAGCTTAGTAGCAGTCTCTGGGGCCAACGTCCTGACTTTC.

The V call is TRBV11-3, the J call TRBJ2-7; a possible D gene is TRBD1 (5 bases). In germline, CDR1 is SGHNT, CDR2 YENEEA. CDR3 size: 15 residues. V was clipped by 2 bases and J by 0 bases, with 11 bases between them. The CDR3 region is CASSLLPTASYEQYF. The CDR3 coding sequence is TGTGCCAGCAGCTTATTACCGACAGCCTCCTACGAGCAGTACTTC.

This clonotype was found many times. The chain combines TRBV7-2 with TRBJ2-5; D not certain. This CDR3 region has 12 residues. Germline V lookup: CDR1 SGHTA, CDR2 FQGNSA. V was cut by 2 bases and J by 4 bases, with 5 bases left in between. The CDR3 sequence: CASSLSGETQYF. The CDR3 DNA sequence: TGTGCCAGCAGCTTAAGTGGAGAGACCCAGTACTTC.

This clonotype was recorded a few times. The J gene is TRBJ2-2, the V gene TRBV9; 7 bases map to TRBD1. Unmatched junction bases numbered 7, after V lost 0 bases and J lost 5 bases. The length of the CDR3 is 16 residues. The germline V gene has CDR1 SGDLS and CDR2 YYNGEE. The CDR3 DNA follows: TGTGCCAGCAGCGTAGGTCACAGGGGTTCGACCGGGGAGCTGTTTTTT. It translates to CASSVGHRGSTGELFF. The full variable domain, in which reference TRBV9 and TRBJ2-2 provide the parts outside the CDR3, is DSGVTQTPKHLITATGQRVTLRCSPRSGDLSVYWYQQSLDQGLQFLIQYYNGEERAKGNILERFSAQQFPDLHSELNLSSLELGDSALYFCASSVGHRGSTGELFFGEGSRLTVL.

The chain has TRBV20-1 and TRBJ1-5, with unresolved D. Germline V lookup: CDR1 DFQATT, CDR2 SNEGSKA (reference sequence). CDR3 length: 13 residues. Trimming removed 4 bases at V and 1 base at J, with 8 bases between. CDR3 region: CSAMRGSNQPQHF. CDR3 nucleotides: TGCAGTGCTATGAGAGGGAGCAATCAGCCCCAGCATTTT.

This clonotype has a single count. The chain employs TRBV5-4 and TRBJ2-5; TRBD2 matches 7 bases. After removal of 1 base from V and 2 bases from J, the junction contained 5 bases not matched to a gene. Germline V gives CDR1 SGHNT, CDR2 YYREEE (reference sequence). CDR3 length: 15 residues. The CDR3 region is CASSLLSSGQETQYF. CDR3 coding DNA: TGTGCCAGCAGCTTGTTGTCTAGCGGACAAGAGACCCAGTACTTC.

This clonotype was observed once. The chain uses TRBV12-2 and TRBJ1-6; the table's D call, TRBD1, has no DNA check behind it. TRBV12-2 counts as a pseudogene. The CDR3 runs 18 residues. Here the CDR3 reads CASRLEPAYGQPNSPLHF. The CDR3 bases are TGTGCAAGTCGCTTAGAACCTGCGTACGGACAGCCAAATTCACCCCTCCACTTT.

This clonotype was recorded many times. The J gene is TRBJ1-1, the V gene TRBV29-1; D is perhaps TRBD1 (6 bases). The CDR3 loop spans 12 amino acids. Germline CDR1 is SQVTM and CDR2 is ANQGSEA. Deletions cut 4 bases from V and 4 bases from J, with 10 bases between. The CDR3 DNA sequence: TGCAGCGTTGGACAGGCGGGCACTGAAGCTTTCTTT. Amino acids: CSVGQAGTEAFF.

This clonotype was counted only a few times. The chain recombines TRBV3-1 with TRBJ2-2, with unresolved D. Germline V gives CDR1 LGHDT, CDR2 YNNKEL (reference sequence). V was shortened by 4 bases and J by 6 bases, with 12 bases between the two germline ends. The CDR3 extends over 14 amino acids. The CDR3 here is CASSRAQRSGELFF. In DNA form, the CDR3 reads TGTGCCAGCAGCCGCGCGCAGCGATCCGGGGAGCTGTTTTTT.

This chain joins TRBV3-1 and TRBJ1-1; D gene uncertain. V was cut by 4 bases and J by 0 bases, with 9 bases left in between. Germline V lookup: CDR1 LGHDT, CDR2 YNNKEL (reference sequence). This CDR3 comprises 14 residues. The CDR3 nucleotides read TGTGCCAGCAGCCCGCAGTTCCTGAACACTGAAGCTTTCTTT. It specifies CASSPQFLNTEAFF.

The chain combines TRBV25-1 with TRBJ2-7, with D maybe TRBD1 (6 bases). This CDR3 spans 14 amino acids. Germline V CDR1 and CDR2: MGHDK, SYGVNS. Trimming pared 8 bases from V and 5 bases from J, leaving 19 bases between. The CDR3 region is CASSLAGRGHEQYF. For the CDR3, the DNA is TGTGCCAGCTCACTTGCCGGCAGGGGCCACGAGCAGTACTTC.

This clonotype was counted between two and nine times. The V gene is TRBV20-1, the J gene TRBJ1-4, with D possibly matching TRBD1 (5 bases). Germline lookup yields CDR1 DFQATT and CDR2 SNEGSKA (reference sequence). V lost 0 bases and J 11 bases, leaving 10 bases between the germline ends. The CDR3 sequence is 12 residues long. CDR3 nucleotides: TGCAGTGCTAGAGACGTGGACACCAAACTGTTTTTT. It codes for CSARDVDTKLFF.

This clonotype was counted a few times. J is TRBJ2-1 and V is TRBV5-1; TRBD1 or TRBD2 may be the D gene (5 bases each). V was clipped by 3 bases and J by 5 bases, with 18 bases between them. This CDR3 has 16 amino acids. Germline CDR1 is SGHRS and CDR2 is YFSETQ. The CDR3 spells CASSSFLGETDNEQFF. The CDR3 DNA reads as TGCGCCAGCAGCTCCTTCCTGGGGGAGACGGACAATGAGCAGTTCTTC. Full variable domain (rest looked up from reference TRBV5-1 and TRBJ2-1): KAGVTQTPRYLIKTRGQQVTLSCSPISGHRSVSWYQQTPGQGLQFLFEYFSETQRNKGNFPGRFSGRQFSNSRSEMNVSTLELGDSALYLCASSSFLGETDNEQFFGPGTRLTVL.